This T cell receptor beta chain comes out of a study of T cells in Graves' hyperthyroidism and ophthalmopathy. Whole-study context: Blood from the periphery was taken at initial diagnosis, before any treatment. Findings and caveats of the study: Among thyroid clonotypes expanded above 0.001, most also appeared in blood.

Hyperthyroidism of Graves' type that showed no ophthalmopathy progression within 18 months was stable. Amplification targeted TCR beta CDR3 regions from RNA transcripts. TCR CDR3 underwent first-round RT-PCR with the HTBI primer set. TCRdb ran MiXCR on the multiplex PCR reads and lists one entry per CDR3 protein. The table has around 350,000 distinct CDR3 sequences, roughly 19% seen once. In regard to this clonotype: The antigen is not known.

The source of this sequence is a young woman with Graves' hyperthyroidism. The sequenced material came from blood.

The CDR3 nucleotides read TGTGCCATCACCCGGACAGCGAACACTGAAGCTTTCTTT. Encoded protein: CAITRTANTEAFF. The chain recombines TRBV10-3 with TRBJ1-1; tentative D call: TRBD1 (6 bases). This CDR3 contains 13 residues. Germline V gene lookup returns CDR1 ENHRY and CDR2 SYGVKD. Between the trimmed V and J ends, which lost 7 bases and 1 base, there was a span of 10 bases.